The count of the clone carrying this T cell receptor beta chain is one. This sample is drawn from a study of blood T cell repertoires in COVID-19. Study-wide context: The United States, Italy and Spain were the sources of the acute and convalescent COVID-19 samples. In each case, the material was cDNA or gDNA derived from T cells, B-cell-depleted T cells, or PBMCs.

Trimming removed 0 bases at V and 0 bases at J, with 14 bases between. This CDR3 has 17 residues. Germline V gene sequence: CDR1 SGDLS, CDR2 YYNGEE. This table comes from immunoSEQ multiplex PCR, and its TCRdb copy is limited to in-frame clones, with some not included. The table includes 470,000 or so clones, approximately 85% detected once. This clonotype was obtained from a human donor in a cohort sampled during active COVID-19. This chain joins TRBV9 and TRBJ2-3; a weak D match, TRBD1 (6 bases). Sequences were obtained from peripheral blood. The CDR3 loop is CASSVAGPGASTDTQYF. CDR3 in DNA: TGTGCCAGCAGCGTAGCCGGCCCAGGGGCCAGCACAGATACGCAGTATTTT. Full variable domain (outside the CDR3, taken from reference TRBV9 and TRBJ2-3): DSGVTQTPKHLITATGQRVTLRCSPRSGDLSVYWYQQSLDQGLQFLIQYYNGEERAKGNILERFSAQQFPDLHSELNLSSLELGDSALYFCASSVAGPGASTDTQYFGPGTRLTVL.